The T cell receptor beta chain described here comes from a study of memory CD4+ T cells and cytomegalovirus serostatus. Study background: Healthy Belgian adult donors included roughly nine CMV-positive and some 23 CMV-negative people.

The sort gate was single viable CD3+CD4+CD8-CD45RO+ cells for memory CD4+ T cells. The table came from immunoSEQ multiplex PCR; TCRdb's copy has only in-frame clones and leaves some out. The sample has around 99,000 clones, under 90% seen once. Germline CDR1 is SEHNR and CDR2 is FQNEAQ (reference sequence). The CDR3 has 14 residues. V lost 5 bases to trimming and J lost 1 base, with 9 bases between them. The receptor's source is an adult in good health and CMV-seropositive. Material for sequencing was memory CD4+ T cells from blood. The rearrangement joins TRBV7-9 to TRBJ2-1; D gene ambiguous. The DNA for the CDR3 is TGTGCCAGCAGCCCTTACGGATCCTACAATGAGCAGTTCTTC. Its protein product is CASSPYGSYNEQFF.